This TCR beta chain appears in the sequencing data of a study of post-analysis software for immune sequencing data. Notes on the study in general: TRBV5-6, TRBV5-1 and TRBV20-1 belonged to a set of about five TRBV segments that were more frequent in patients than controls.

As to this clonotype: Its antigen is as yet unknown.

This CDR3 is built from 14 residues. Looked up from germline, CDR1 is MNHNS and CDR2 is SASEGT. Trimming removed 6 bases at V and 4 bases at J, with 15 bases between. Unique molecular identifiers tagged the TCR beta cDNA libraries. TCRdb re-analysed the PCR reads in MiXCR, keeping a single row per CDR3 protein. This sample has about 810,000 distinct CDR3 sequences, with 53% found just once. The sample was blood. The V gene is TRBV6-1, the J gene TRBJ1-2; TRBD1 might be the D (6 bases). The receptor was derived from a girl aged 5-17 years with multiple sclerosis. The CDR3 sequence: CASRTGQLSYGYTF. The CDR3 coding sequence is TGTGCCAGCAGAACCGGACAGCTCTCCTATGGCTACACCTTC.